A selection of T cell receptor beta chains follows, all from one sample in a study of response to subunit inactivated influenza vaccine. TCRdb analysed the RT-PCR reads with MiXCR anew, one entry per CDR3 protein. The sample contains almost 600,000 distinct CDR3 sequences, 14% of which appear only once. The sample consisted of PBMCs from blood, taken roughly 12 days after vaccination. All receptors derive from a man aged 45-65 years who received an inactivated influenza vaccine. Each CDR3 is given with its conserved first and last residue. A D gene is named only where the DNA matches it firmly. Some rows mark clone size as missing; the rest say once, few, many or name a class of expanded clone.

cdr3_nt	cdr3_aa	clone_size	j_call	v_call	d_call
TGTGCCAGCATTTTAGGCGTAGGTACCGGGGAGCTGTTTTTT	CASILGVGTGELFF	-	TRBJ2-2	TRBV12-3/TRBV12-4	-
TGTGCCAGCACGCGGGACTCCGATTTCGTGCAGTTCTTC	CASTRDSDFVQFF	-	TRBJ2-1	TRBV6-1	-
TGTGCCAGCAGTTACTTCGGGCTTCTCAACTACGAGCAGTACTTC	CASSYFGLLNYEQYF	few	TRBJ2-7	TRBV6-2/TRBV6-3	-
TGCAGTGCTAGTCTCTTAGGGTGGGGTGCGGACTCCTACGAGCAGTACTTC	CSASLLGWGADSYEQYF	-	TRBJ2-7	TRBV20-1	-
TGCGCCAGCAGCTCGGGACAGGGGGCTATTTCCGATACGCAGTATTTT	CASSSGQGAISDTQYF	few	TRBJ2-3	TRBV5-1	TRBD1
TGTGCCAGCAGCCCTGGGGGTGTTTTATACAATGAGCAGTTCTTC	CASSPGGVLYNEQFF	-	TRBJ2-1	TRBV5-4	-
TGCGCCAGCAGCCAAGTTTACAGGGGGCACGGAGATACGCAGTATTTT	CASSQVYRGHGDTQYF	many	TRBJ2-3	TRBV4-3	TRBD1
TGTGCCAGCAGTTATAATGTCCGGGACGGAAAAGGGGAAACTGAAGCTTTCTTT	CASSYNVRDGKGETEAFF	-	TRBJ1-1	TRBV6-2/TRBV6-3	-
TGCGCCAGCAGCTTGATAGAGACAGGGGACGAGCAGTACTTC	CASSLIETGDEQYF	few	TRBJ2-7	TRBV5-1	TRBD1
TGTGCCAGCAGCTTATCGACTAGCGGGGGACCGAACCAAGAGACCCAGTACTTC	CASSLSTSGGPNQETQYF	few	TRBJ2-5	TRBV11-1	TRBD2
TGCGCCAGCAGCATAGGGCCCGGCGGAGGGGATTCACCCCTCCACTTT	CASSIGPGGGDSPLHF	many	TRBJ1-6	TRBV5-1	-
TGTGCCAGCAGTTACTCGGGGGGAGTGGGTGAAGCTTTCTTT	CASSYSGGVGEAFF	once	TRBJ1-1	TRBV6-5	-
TGTGCCAGCAGCCGCCCAGGGGCTTGGGGCAATGAGCAGTTCTTC	CASSRPGAWGNEQFF	few	TRBJ2-1	TRBV4-2	-
TGCGCCAGCAGCGAGGGACAGAGTGGAGAGACCCAGTACTTC	CASSEGQSGETQYF	few	TRBJ2-5	TRBV5-1	TRBD1
TGTGCCAGTAGTACTGCCGCTTTTGAGCAGTTCTTC	CASSTAAFEQFF	-	TRBJ2-1	TRBV19	-
TGTGCCAGCAGCCAAGGGACTAGCAGCCAAGAGACCCAGTACTTC	CASSQGTSSQETQYF	few	TRBJ2-5	TRBV3-1	TRBD2
TGCAGTGCGAGCGGGACAGGGGGAAGCTATGGCTACACCTTC	CSASGTGGSYGYTF	few	TRBJ1-2	TRBV20-1	TRBD1
TGCAGTGCTAGAACCAGAGCGTACCAAGAGACCCAGTACTTC	CSARTRAYQETQYF	few	TRBJ2-5	TRBV20-1	-
TGTGCCGCCGAAGCGGGGAGCACAGATACGCAGTATTTT	CAAEAGSTDTQYF	once	TRBJ2-3	TRBV6-2/TRBV6-3	TRBD2
TGTGCCAGTAGTATAGCGGGAGCCGAAGAGACCCAGTACTTC	CASSIAGAEETQYF	few	TRBJ2-5	TRBV19	-
TGCAGTGCTAGTAAGGCATCGGGCAATCAGCCCCAGCATTTT	CSASKASGNQPQHF	-	TRBJ1-5	TRBV20-1	-
TGCAGTGCGAGAGAGGGTAGCTCTGGGGCCAACGTCCTGACTTTC	CSAREGSSGANVLTF	many	TRBJ2-6	TRBV20-1	-
TGTGCCAGCAGCCGAGGACAGGCAAGCTCCTACGAGCAGTACTTC	CASSRGQASSYEQYF	-	TRBJ2-7	TRBV7-2	TRBD1
TGCGCCAGCAGTTTGACAGGGTTGGACACCGGGGAGCTGTTTTTT	CASSLTGLDTGELFF	-	TRBJ2-2	TRBV5-1	TRBD1
TGTGCCAGCAGTTCTAATAAGGGACTTAGCAATCAGCCCCAGCATTTT	CASSSNKGLSNQPQHF	few	TRBJ1-5	TRBV28	-
TGCAGTGCTAGAAAGGGGGCGCAAGCCGAGCAGTACTTC	CSARKGAQAEQYF	-	TRBJ2-7	TRBV20-1	TRBD1
TGTGCCAGCAGGTCCACAGGGGCCCCCGGTGAAAAACTGTTTTTT	CASRSTGAPGEKLFF	-	TRBJ1-4	TRBV12-3/TRBV12-4	TRBD1
TGTGCCAGCAGACCCCCGGGACTAGCGCTTTCCTACAATGAGCAGTTCTTC	CASRPPGLALSYNEQFF	-	TRBJ2-1	TRBV5-5	TRBD2
TGTGCCAGCACCGTCAGGGATAGCAATCAGCCCCAGCATTTT	CASTVRDSNQPQHF	-	TRBJ1-5	TRBV12-3/TRBV12-4	-
TGCAGTGCAACCGGGACCCCCAGAGGGGTCCACGAGCAGTACTTC	CSATGTPRGVHEQYF	few	TRBJ2-7	TRBV20-1	-
TGTGCCACATCGTCCCCCGGCACCGGGGAGCTGTTTTTT	CATSSPGTGELFF	-	TRBJ2-2	TRBV24-1	-
TGCAGCGTTGAAGATCCGGAATATGCGGGCTACACCTTC	CSVEDPEYAGYTF	few	TRBJ1-2	TRBV29-1	-
TGCAGTGTACGAGGAGGTGGCAATCAGCCCCAGCATTTT	CSVRGGGNQPQHF	many	TRBJ1-5	TRBV20-1	-
TGCGCCAGCAGAGGCGAGAACGGGGACACTGAAGCTTTCTTT	CASRGENGDTEAFF	-	TRBJ1-1	TRBV5-1	-
TGTGCCAGCAGCTTAGCGAGGGCTGGCGGGCCTAGCTCCTACAATGAGCAGTTCTTC	CASSLARAGGPSSYNEQFF	few	TRBJ2-1	TRBV7-2	-
TGCAGCGTTGGATTAGCGGGGGGGATCTCCTACAATGAGCAGTTCTTC	CSVGLAGGISYNEQFF	few	TRBJ2-1	TRBV29-1	TRBD2
TGTGCCACCAGCAACCGGGATACCGGGGAGCTGTTTTTT	CATSNRDTGELFF	few	TRBJ2-2	TRBV15	-